Each of the 10 T cell receptor beta chains below was sequenced from the same sample in a study of blood T cell repertoires in COVID-19. Profiling relied on immunoSEQ multiplex PCR, and the TCRdb table lists in-frame clones only, not all of them. This sample has some 280,000 clones, with roughly 90% found just once. The sequencing input was peripheral blood. These receptors all stem from a woman aged 40 to 55 who had recovered from COVID-19.

This sequence joins TRBV9 and TRBJ1-4, with D perhaps matching TRBD1 (5 bases). This CDR3 is built from 14 residues. Trimming removed 7 bases from V and 7 bases from J, with 17 bases in between. CDR1 SGDLS and CDR2 YYNGEE come from the germline V gene. The CDR3 sequence is CASSRDSRTEKLFF. CDR3 sequence (DNA): TGTGCCAGCTCCCGGGACTCGAGGACTGAAAAACTGTTTTTT.

The gene calls are TRBV4-1 and TRBJ2-1, with D maybe TRBD2 (5 bases). CDR1 is MGHRA, CDR2 YSYEKL, per germline. Trimming took off 1 base at V and 8 bases at J, with 12 bases between the two ends. This CDR3 region has 14 residues. DNA of the CDR3: TGCGCCAGCAGCCAAGCGGAGCGGTACGATGAGCAGTTCTTC. Residues: CASSQAERYDEQFF.

V usage is TRBV19 and J usage is TRBJ1-1; no definite D call. The CDR3 has 13 residues. From germline, CDR1 is LNHDA and CDR2 SQIVND (reference sequence). Trimming took off 5 bases at V and 6 bases at J, with 13 bases between the two ends. CDR3 loop: CASSPEKSPEAFF. The CDR3 DNA sequence: TGTGCCAGTAGTCCCGAAAAGAGCCCTGAAGCTTTCTTT.

This chain links TRBV5-1 with TRBJ2-3; 8 bases fit TRBD1. Unmatched junction bases numbered 11, after V lost 4 bases and J lost 7 bases. In germline, CDR1 is SGHRS, CDR2 YFSETQ. There are 15 residues in the CDR3. Here the CDR3 DNA reads TGCGCCAGCAGCCAGACAGGGGCGCCAGTCAATACGCAGTATTTT. It yields the protein CASSQTGAPVNTQYF.

The chain employs TRBV7-3 and TRBJ2-1; TRBD2 aligns across 14 bases. With V trimmed by 4 bases and J by 9 bases, 11 bases remained unmatched. The CDR3 sequence is 17 residues long. CDR1 and CDR2 (germline): SGHTA, FQGTGA. CDR3: CASSSPGTSGSRAEQFF. Here the CDR3 DNA reads TGTGCCAGCAGCTCCCCCGGGACTAGCGGGAGTCGCGCTGAGCAGTTCTTC.

The chain combines TRBV3-1 (or the pseudogene TRBV3-2) with TRBJ1-2; 8 nucleotides agree with TRBD1. The CDR3 runs to 13 residues. Germline values: CDR1 LGHDT, CDR2 YNNKEL (reference sequence). The V and J ends lost 7 bases and 6 bases, in that order; junction bases with no gene match: 7. The CDR3 reads CASNLQGANGYTF. CDR3 sequence (DNA): TGTGCCAGCAACCTTCAGGGGGCAAATGGCTACACCTTC.

The rearrangement joins TRBV5-4 to TRBJ2-7; TRBD2 matches at 8 bases. Germline assignment: CDR1 SGHNT and CDR2 YYREEE (reference sequence). The CDR3 extends over 15 amino acids. The J segment lost 3 bases and the V segment lost 4 bases, leaving 9 bases of the junction unmatched. CDR3 residues: CASSPRGGSGYEQYF. For the CDR3, the DNA is TGTGCCAGCAGCCCCCGCGGGGGGAGCGGCTACGAGCAGTACTTC.

V is TRBV27 and J is TRBJ2-1, with 7 positions matching TRBD2. The CDR3 is 13 residues long. The trim removed 10 bases at V and 9 bases at J, leaving 12 bases unmatched. In germline, CDR1 is MNHEY, CDR2 SMNVEV (reference sequence). CDR3 sequence (DNA): TGTGCCACCTCGGGGAGGGTTGGTGGTGAGCAGTTCTTC. Its translation: CATSGRVGGEQFF.

The V gene is TRBV11-2, the J gene TRBJ2-2; TRBD2 might be the D (6 bases). The germline CDR1 and CDR2 sequences are SGHAT and FQNNGV. Trimming pared 0 bases from V and 1 base from J, leaving 12 bases between. The CDR3 is 17 amino acids. CDR3 sequence (DNA): TGTGCCAGCAGCTTAGATCCGAGCGGGCTGAACACCGGGGAGCTGTTTTTT. Translated, it gives CASSLDPSGLNTGELFF.

This chain joins TRBV11-3 and TRBJ2-1; no clear D gene. V lost 2 bases and J lost 5, with 19 bases in between. Germline-derived CDR1 and CDR2 are SGHNT and YENEEA. The CDR3 loop spans 17 amino acids. The CDR3 DNA sequence: TGTGCCAGCAGCTTATTCTCCGTCGGCGGCAGAAACAATGAGCAGTTCTTC. This codes for CASSLFSVGGRNNEQFF.